This T cell receptor beta chain was identified in a study of blood T cell repertoires in COVID-19. Only one count was recorded for this clone. The germline gives CDR1 LGHNA, CDR2 YSLEER. V gave up 0 bases and J gave up 3 bases, with 13 bases separating them. CDR3 length: 16 residues. Using immunoSEQ multiplex PCR, the repertoire was profiled, and TCRdb retains in-frame clones only, with some absent. The table lists roughly 200,000 clones, about nine tenths of them singletons. V and J are TRBV4-3 and TRBJ2-3; perhaps TRBD1 as D (7 bases). Sequences were obtained from peripheral blood. This receptor was obtained from a man between 35 and 55 years old with acute or convalescent COVID-19. CDR3: CASSQDQGGGTDTQYF. Here the CDR3 DNA reads TGCGCCAGCAGCCAAGATCAGGGGGGCGGGACAGATACGCAGTATTTT.